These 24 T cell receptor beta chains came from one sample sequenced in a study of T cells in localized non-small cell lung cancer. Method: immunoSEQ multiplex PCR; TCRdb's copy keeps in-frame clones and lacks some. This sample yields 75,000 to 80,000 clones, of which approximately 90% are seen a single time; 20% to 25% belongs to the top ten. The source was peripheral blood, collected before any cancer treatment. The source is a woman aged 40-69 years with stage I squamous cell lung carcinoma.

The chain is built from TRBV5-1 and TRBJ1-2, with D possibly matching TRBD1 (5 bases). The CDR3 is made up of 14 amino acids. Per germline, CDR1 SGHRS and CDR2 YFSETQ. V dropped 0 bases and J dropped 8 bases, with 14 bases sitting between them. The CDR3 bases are TGCGCCAGCAGCTTGGAGACCGGGGCGTCGGGCTACACCTTC. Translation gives CASSLETGASGYTF.

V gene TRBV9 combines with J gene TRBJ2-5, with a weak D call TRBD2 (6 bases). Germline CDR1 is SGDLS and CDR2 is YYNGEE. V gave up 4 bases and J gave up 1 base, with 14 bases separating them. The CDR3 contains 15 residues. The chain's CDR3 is CASSQSGLPQETQYF. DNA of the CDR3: TGTGCCAGCAGCCAGAGCGGGCTACCCCAAGAGACCCAGTACTTC.

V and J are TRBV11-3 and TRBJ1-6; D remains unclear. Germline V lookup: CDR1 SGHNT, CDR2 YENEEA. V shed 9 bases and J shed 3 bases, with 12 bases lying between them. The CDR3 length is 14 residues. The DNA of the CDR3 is TGTGCCAGTGGTGAGGGCAGCTATAATTCACCCCTCCACTTT. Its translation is CASGEGSYNSPLHF.

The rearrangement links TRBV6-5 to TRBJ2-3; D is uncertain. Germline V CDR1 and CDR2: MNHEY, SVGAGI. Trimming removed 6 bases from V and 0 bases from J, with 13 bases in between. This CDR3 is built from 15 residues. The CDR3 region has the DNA TGTGCCAGCAGACCAGACACCTCTAGCACAGATACGCAGTATTTT. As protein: CASRPDTSSTDTQYF.

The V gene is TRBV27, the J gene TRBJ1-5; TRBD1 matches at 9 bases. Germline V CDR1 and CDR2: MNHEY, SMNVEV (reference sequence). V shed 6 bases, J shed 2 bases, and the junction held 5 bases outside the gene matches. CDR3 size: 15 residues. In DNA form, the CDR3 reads TGTGCCAGCAGCAAAAGACAGGGGGGCAATCAGCCCCAGCATTTT. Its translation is CASSKRQGGNQPQHF.

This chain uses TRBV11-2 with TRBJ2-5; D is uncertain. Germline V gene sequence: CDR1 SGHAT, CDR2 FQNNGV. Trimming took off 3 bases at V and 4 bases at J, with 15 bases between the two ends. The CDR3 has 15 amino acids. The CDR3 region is CASSFSNKGRETQYF. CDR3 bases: TGTGCCAGCAGCTTCTCAAATAAGGGCCGAGAGACCCAGTACTTC.

The DNA of the CDR3 is TGCGCCAGCAGCCCAAAAAGGGAGGGAAACACTGAAGCTTTCTTT. It translates to CASSPKREGNTEAFF. The genes are TRBV4-1 and TRBJ1-1; no reliable D call. Per germline, CDR1 MGHRA and CDR2 YSYEKL. This CDR3 has 15 amino acids. Trimming removed 4 bases from V and 2 bases from J, with 14 bases in between.

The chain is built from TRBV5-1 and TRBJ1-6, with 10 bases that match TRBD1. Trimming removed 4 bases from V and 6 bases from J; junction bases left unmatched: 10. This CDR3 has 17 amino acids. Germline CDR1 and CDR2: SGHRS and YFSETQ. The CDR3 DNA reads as TGCGCCAGCAGCCCCCGACAGGGGGCTATAGGTAATTCACCCCTCCACTTT. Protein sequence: CASSPRQGAIGNSPLHF.

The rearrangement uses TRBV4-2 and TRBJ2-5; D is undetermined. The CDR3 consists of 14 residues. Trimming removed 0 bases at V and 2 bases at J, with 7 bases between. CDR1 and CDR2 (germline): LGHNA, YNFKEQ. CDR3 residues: CASSQERVQETQYF. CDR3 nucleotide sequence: TGTGCCAGCAGCCAAGAACGGGTTCAAGAGACCCAGTACTTC.

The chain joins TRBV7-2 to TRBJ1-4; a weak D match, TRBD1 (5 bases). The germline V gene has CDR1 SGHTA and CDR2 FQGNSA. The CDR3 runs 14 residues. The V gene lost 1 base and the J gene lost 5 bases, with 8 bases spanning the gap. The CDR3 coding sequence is TGTGCCAGCAGCTTAGACAGGCTGAATGAAAAACTGTTTTTT. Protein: CASSLDRLNEKLFF.

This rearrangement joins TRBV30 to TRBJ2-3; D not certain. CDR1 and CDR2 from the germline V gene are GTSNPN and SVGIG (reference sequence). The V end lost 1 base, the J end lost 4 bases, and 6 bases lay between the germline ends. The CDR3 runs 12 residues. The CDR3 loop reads CAWSGVSDTQYF. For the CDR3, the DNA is TGTGCCTGGAGTGGGGTCTCAGATACGCAGTATTTT. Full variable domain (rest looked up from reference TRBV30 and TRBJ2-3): SQTIHQWPATLVQPVGSPLSLECTVEGTSNPNLYWYRQAAGRGLQLLFYSVGIGQISSEVPQNLSASRPQDRQFILSSKKLLLSDSGFYLCAWSGVSDTQYFGPGTRLTVL.

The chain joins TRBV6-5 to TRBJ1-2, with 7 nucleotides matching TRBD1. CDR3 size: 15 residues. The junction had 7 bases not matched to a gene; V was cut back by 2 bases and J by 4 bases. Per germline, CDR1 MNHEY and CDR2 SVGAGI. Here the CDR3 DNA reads TGTGCCAGCAGTTACGATCAGGGGGGAGCCTATGGCTACACCTTC. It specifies CASSYDQGGAYGYTF.

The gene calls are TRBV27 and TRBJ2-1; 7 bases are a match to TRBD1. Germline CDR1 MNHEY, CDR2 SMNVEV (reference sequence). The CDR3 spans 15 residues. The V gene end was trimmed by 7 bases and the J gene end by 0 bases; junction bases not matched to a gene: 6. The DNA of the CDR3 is TGTGCCAGCACCACGACAGGGAGCTCCTACAATGAGCAGTTCTTC. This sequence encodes CASTTTGSSYNEQFF.

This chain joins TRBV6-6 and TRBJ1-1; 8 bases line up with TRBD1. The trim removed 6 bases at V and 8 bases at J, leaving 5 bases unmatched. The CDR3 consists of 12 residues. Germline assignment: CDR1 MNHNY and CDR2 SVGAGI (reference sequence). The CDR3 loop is CASSHNRGEAFF. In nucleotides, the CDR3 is TGTGCCAGCAGCCATAACAGGGGGGAAGCTTTCTTT.

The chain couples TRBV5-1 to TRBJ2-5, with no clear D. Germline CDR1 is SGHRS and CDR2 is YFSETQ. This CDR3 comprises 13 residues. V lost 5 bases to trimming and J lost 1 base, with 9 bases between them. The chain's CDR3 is CASRPGGQETQYF. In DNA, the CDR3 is TGCGCCAGCAGGCCTGGCGGCCAAGAGACCCAGTACTTC. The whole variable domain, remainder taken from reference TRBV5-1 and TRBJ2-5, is KAGVTQTPRYLIKTRGQQVTLSCSPISGHRSVSWYQQTPGQGLQFLFEYFSETQRNKGNFPGRFSGRQFSNSRSEMNVSTLELGDSALYLCASRPGGQETQYFGPGTRLLVL.

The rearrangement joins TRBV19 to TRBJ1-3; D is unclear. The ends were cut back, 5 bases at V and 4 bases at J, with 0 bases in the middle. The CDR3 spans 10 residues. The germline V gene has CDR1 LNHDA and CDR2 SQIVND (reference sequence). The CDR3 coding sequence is TGTGCCAGTAGTGGAAACACCATATATTTT. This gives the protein CASSGNTIYF.

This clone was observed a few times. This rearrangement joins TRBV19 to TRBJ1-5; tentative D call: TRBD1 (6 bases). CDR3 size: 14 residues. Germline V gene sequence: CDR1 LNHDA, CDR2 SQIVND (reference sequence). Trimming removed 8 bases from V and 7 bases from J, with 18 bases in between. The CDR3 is CASGSVQGGQPQHF. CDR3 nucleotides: TGTGCCAGTGGGTCTGTACAGGGTGGACAGCCCCAGCATTTT.

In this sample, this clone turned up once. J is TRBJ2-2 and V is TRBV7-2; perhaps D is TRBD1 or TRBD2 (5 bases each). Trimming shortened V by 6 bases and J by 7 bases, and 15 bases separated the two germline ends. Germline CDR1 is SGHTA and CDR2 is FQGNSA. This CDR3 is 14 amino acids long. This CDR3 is CASSVGALVGELFF. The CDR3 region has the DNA TGTGCCAGCAGTGTCGGGGCTCTGGTCGGGGAGCTGTTTTTT.

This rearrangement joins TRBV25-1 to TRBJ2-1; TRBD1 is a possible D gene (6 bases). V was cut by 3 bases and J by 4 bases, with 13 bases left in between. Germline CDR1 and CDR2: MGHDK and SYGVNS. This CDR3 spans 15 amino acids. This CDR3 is CASSDLRTAYNEQFF. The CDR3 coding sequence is TGTGCCAGCAGTGATTTACGGACAGCGTACAATGAGCAGTTCTTC.

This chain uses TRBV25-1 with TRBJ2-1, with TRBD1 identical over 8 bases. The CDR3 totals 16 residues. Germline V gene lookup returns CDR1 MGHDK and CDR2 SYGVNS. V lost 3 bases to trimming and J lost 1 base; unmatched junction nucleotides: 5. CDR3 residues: CASSDTGTGSYNEQFF. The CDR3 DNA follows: TGTGCCAGCAGTGATACCGGGACAGGTTCCTACAATGAGCAGTTCTTC.

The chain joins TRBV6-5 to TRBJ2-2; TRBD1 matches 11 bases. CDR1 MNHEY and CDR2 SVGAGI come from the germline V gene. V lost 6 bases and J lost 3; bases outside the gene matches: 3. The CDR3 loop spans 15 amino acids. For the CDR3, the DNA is TGTGCCAGCAGCCGGGACAGGGGGTACACCGGGGAGCTGTTTTTT. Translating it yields CASSRDRGYTGELFF.

The chain's CDR3 is CASTRARNTEAFF. In DNA, the CDR3 is TGTGCCAGCACCAGGGCGAGGAACACTGAAGCTTTCTTT. The chain employs TRBV6-1 and TRBJ1-1; a weak D match, TRBD1 (5 bases). The V gene's germline CDR1 is MNHNS and CDR2 SASEGT. This CDR3 has 13 residues. V gave up 7 bases and J gave up 1 base, with 10 bases separating them.

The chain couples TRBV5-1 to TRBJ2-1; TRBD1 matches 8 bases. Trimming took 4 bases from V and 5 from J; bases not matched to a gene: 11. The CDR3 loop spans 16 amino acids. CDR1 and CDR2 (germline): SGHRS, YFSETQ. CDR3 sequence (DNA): TGCGCCAGCAGCGCGGCCGGGACAGGACCTCACAATGAGCAGTTCTTC. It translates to CASSAAGTGPHNEQFF. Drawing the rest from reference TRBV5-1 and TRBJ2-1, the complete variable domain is KAGVTQTPRYLIKTRGQQVTLSCSPISGHRSVSWYQQTPGQGLQFLFEYFSETQRNKGNFPGRFSGRQFSNSRSEMNVSTLELGDSALYLCASSAAGTGPHNEQFFGPGTRLTVL.

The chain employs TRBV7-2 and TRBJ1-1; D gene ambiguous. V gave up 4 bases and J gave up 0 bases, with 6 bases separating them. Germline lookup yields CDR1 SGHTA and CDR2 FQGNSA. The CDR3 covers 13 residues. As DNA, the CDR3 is TGTGCCAGCAGCTCCACAGTGAACACTGAAGCTTTCTTT. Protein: CASSSTVNTEAFF.